These 3 T cell receptor beta chains came from one sample sequenced in a study of technical replicates of blood from several donors. TCRdb's table, derived via immunoSEQ multiplex PCR, lists solely in-frame clones and lacks some. The data show approximately 70,000 clones, with roughly 98% seen just once and roughly 0.15% held by the top ten. Sequenced material: T cells isolated from PBMCs. All receptors come from a human donor in good health.

The chain is built from TRBV6-5 and TRBJ2-7; D may be TRBD1 (5 bases). The CDR3 is 13 residues long. Germline V gene sequence: CDR1 MNHEY, CDR2 SVGAGI. Trimming stripped 6 bases from V and 2 bases from J, with 11 bases between. CDR3 sequence reads: CASSPGHPYEQYF. The CDR3 DNA reads TGTGCCAGCAGCCCTGGACACCCCTACGAGCAGTACTTC.

This clone appeared once. The V gene is TRBV15, the J gene TRBJ2-7; D call uncertain. CDR1 LNHNV and CDR2 YYDKDF come from the germline V gene (reference sequence). The V gene lost 0 bases and the J gene lost 7 bases, with 13 bases spanning the gap. The CDR3 spans 14 residues. CDR3 sequence reads: CATSRDRFGVEQYF. The CDR3 region has the DNA TGTGCCACCAGCAGAGATCGTTTCGGTGTTGAGCAGTACTTC. The entire variable domain, with the rest obtained from reference TRBV15 and TRBJ2-7, is as follows: DAMVIQNPRYQVTQFGKPVTLSCSQTLNHNVMYWYQQKSSQAPKLLFHYYDKDFNNEADTPDNFQSRRPNTSFCFLDIRSPGLGDTAMYLCATSRDRFGVEQYFGPGTRLTVT.

The CDR3 DNA reads as TGCGCCAGCAGCCAAGTCCGGGACACCGGGGAGCTGTTTTTT. Its protein product is CASSQVRDTGELFF. The chain carries TRBV4-1 and TRBJ2-2; D is undetermined. V was pared by 1 base and J by 3 bases, with 6 bases between. Germline V gene lookup returns CDR1 MGHRA and CDR2 YSYEKL. The CDR3 runs to 14 residues.